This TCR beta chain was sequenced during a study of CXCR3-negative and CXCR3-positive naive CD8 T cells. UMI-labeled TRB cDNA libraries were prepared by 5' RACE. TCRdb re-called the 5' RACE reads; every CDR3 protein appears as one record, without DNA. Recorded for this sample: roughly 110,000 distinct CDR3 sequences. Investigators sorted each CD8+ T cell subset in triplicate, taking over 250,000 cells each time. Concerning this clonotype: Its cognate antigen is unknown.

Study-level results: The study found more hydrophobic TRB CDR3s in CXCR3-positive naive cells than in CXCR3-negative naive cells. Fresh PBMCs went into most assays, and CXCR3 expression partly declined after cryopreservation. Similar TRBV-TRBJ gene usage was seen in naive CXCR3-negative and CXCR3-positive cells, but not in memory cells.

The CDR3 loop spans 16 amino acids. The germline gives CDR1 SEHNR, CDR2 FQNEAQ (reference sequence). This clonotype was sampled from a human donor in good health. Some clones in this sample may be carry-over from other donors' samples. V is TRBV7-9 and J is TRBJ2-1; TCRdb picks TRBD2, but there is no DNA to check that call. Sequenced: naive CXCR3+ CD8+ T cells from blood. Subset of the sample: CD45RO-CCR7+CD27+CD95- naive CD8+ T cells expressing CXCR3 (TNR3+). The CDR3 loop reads CASSSGVAGALYEQFF.